This T cell receptor beta chain was sequenced in a study of cytomegalovirus exposure and HLA in healthy donors. V lost 6 bases to trimming and J lost 7 bases; unmatched junction nucleotides: 9. Germline V lookup: CDR1 MNHEY, CDR2 SVGAGI. The CDR3 is 14 amino acids. In the PCR, 60 Vbeta and 13 Jbeta primers were used. Method: immunoSEQ multiplex PCR; TCRdb's copy keeps in-frame clones and lacks some. The sample consists of fewer than 200,000 clones, roughly 75% of them appearing once. On this clone itself: Its matching antigen is unknown.

Study-wide results and caveats: Presence/absence analyses supposed approximately even sequencing depth among donors. A later analysis showed HLA-associated TCR beta chains outstripping equally common others in clonal expansion. In terms of immune exposure information, only CMV serostatus was available.

This chain connects TRBV6-5 to TRBJ2-7, with 10 nucleotides matching TRBD1. This receptor was identified in a man between 18 and 35 years old in good health and CMV-seronegative. The sequencing input was PBMCs. CDR3 sequence (DNA): TGTGCCAGCAGCGCCGGGACAGGGGACCTTGAGCAGTACTTC. This translates into CASSAGTGDLEQYF.